The T cell receptor (beta chain) described here comes from a study of graft-versus-host responses after intestinal transplantation. About the study: Anti-thymocyte globulin induction, then tacrolimus and steroids for around 3 years, went to all recipients. Study conclusions and caveats: Allografts of patients with graft-donor T cell macrochimerism showed high graft-versus-host to host-versus-graft clone ratios. GvH clones were identified in recipient marrow, with some first appearing in ileum or blood.

This CDR3 comprises 13 residues. Germline V gives CDR1 MGHRA, CDR2 YSYEKL. Trimming removed 8 bases from V and 10 bases from J, with 15 bases in between. About this clone: The antigen remains undetermined.

Here immunoSEQ multiplex PCR was the method, and the copy in TCRdb shows in-frame clones only, minus some. The table shows approximately 75,000 clones, with nearly 90% occurring only once. This clonotype was obtained from a human donor who was the organ donor for an intestinal transplant. V and J are TRBV4-1 and TRBJ1-6, with D perhaps matching TRBD1 (5 bases). This sample comprised unstimulated CD8+ T cells sorted from spleen or lymph node cells, obtained before transplant. This CDR3 reads CASSLGGTSPLHF. CDR3 nucleotide sequence: TGCGCCAGCTCCCTGGGGGGGACCTCACCCCTCCACTTT.